The 16 T cell receptor beta chains given below trace back to one sample, sequenced in a study of long-term antiretroviral therapy in people with HIV. The assay, immunoSEQ v3.0, was run at survey level. TCRdb keeps only in-frame clones here, not all; method: immunoSEQ multiplex PCR. The sample gives some 30,000 clones, approximately 93% of which show up once; 4.2% is in the top ten. Sequences were derived from unsorted PBMCs, sampled 3.1 years after starting antiretroviral therapy. The receptor set was obtained from a man aged 18 to 35 with HIV.

This clone was counted only a few times. The V gene is TRBV9, the J gene TRBJ2-7; 7 bases map to TRBD2. Germline V lookup: CDR1 SGDLS, CDR2 YYNGEE. This CDR3 region has 14 residues. V gave up 3 bases and J gave up 2 bases; unmatched junction bases: 5. The CDR3 sequence is CASSGASGTYEQYF. CDR3 DNA: TGTGCCAGCAGCGGAGCTAGCGGCACCTACGAGCAGTACTTC.

This chain connects TRBV7-2 to TRBJ2-1, with D hard to call. Trimming removed 5 bases from V and 4 bases from J, with 21 bases in between. CDR3 length: 17 residues. Germline CDR1 is SGHTA and CDR2 is FQGNSA. The CDR3 DNA sequence: TGTGCCAGCAGCCTGGGTAGTCGTTTGGGATCTTACAATGAGCAGTTCTTC. This codes for CASSLGSRLGSYNEQFF.

The chain employs TRBV4-2 and TRBJ1-4; 7 nucleotides line up with TRBD1. The CDR3 is made up of 13 amino acids. V trimming: 10 bases; J trimming: 7 bases; junction bases outside the gene matches: 9. CDR1 is LGHNA and CDR2 is YNFKEQ in the germline V gene. In nucleotides, the CDR3 is TGTGCCACGAAGGGGCAGGGGGGTGAAAAACTGTTTTTT. Its protein product is CATKGQGGEKLFF.

This chain uses TRBV14 with TRBJ2-5; 8 bases agree with TRBD2. Germline-derived CDR1 and CDR2 are SGHDN and FVKESK. This CDR3 region has 15 residues. The trim removed 0 bases at V and 11 bases at J, leaving 11 bases unmatched. The CDR3 reads CASSQDSGDQPRQYF. The CDR3 nucleotides read TGTGCCAGCAGCCAAGATAGCGGGGACCAACCGCGTCAGTACTTC.

In this sample, this clone is medium-sized. This chain uses TRBV5-8 with TRBJ2-7, with 10 positions matching TRBD1. The junction had 1 base not matched to a gene; V was cut back by 0 bases and J by 1 base. The CDR3 loop spans 15 amino acids. CDR1 is SGHTS, CDR2 YDEGEE, per germline. The CDR3 is CASSLGGQGSYEQYF. In DNA form, the CDR3 reads TGTGCCAGCAGCTTGGGGGGACAGGGGTCCTACGAGCAGTACTTC.

The V gene is TRBV4-1, the J gene TRBJ2-2, with 7 nucleotides matching TRBD1. Germline V gene data show CDR1 as MGHRA and CDR2 as YSYEKL. CDR3 size: 18 residues. Losses at the gene ends were 5 bases for V and 3 bases for J; bases not matched to a gene: 15. The CDR3 is CASSEGSYRGPYTGELFF. The CDR3 DNA reads as TGCGCCAGCAGCGAAGGGAGCTACAGGGGCCCCTACACCGGGGAGCTGTTTTTT.

The chain joins TRBV5-4 to TRBJ2-3; tentative D call: TRBD1 (6 bases). CDR3 size: 15 residues. Germline CDR1 SGHNT, CDR2 YYREEE (reference sequence). Trimming pared 4 bases from V and 0 bases from J, leaving 12 bases between. The CDR3 DNA reads as TGTGCCAGCAGCGGGGGCAGGGCTAGCACAGATACGCAGTATTTT. Its translation is CASSGGRASTDTQYF.

The rearrangement joins TRBV19 to TRBJ2-7; 9 bases line up with TRBD1. With 3 bases clipped from V and 3 bases from J, the junction kept 3 bases outside the gene matches. CDR3 length: 14 residues. CDR1 and CDR2 (germline): LNHDA, SQIVND (reference sequence). CDR3 nucleotides: TGTGCCAGTAGTATCGGGACAGGGAGCTACGAGCAGTACTTC. This gives the protein CASSIGTGSYEQYF.

The J gene is TRBJ1-5, the V gene TRBV19, with a possible D match to TRBD1 (5 bases). Trimming shortened V by 8 bases and J by 3 bases, and 32 bases separated the two germline ends. This CDR3 contains 20 residues. Germline CDR1 and CDR2: LNHDA and SQIVND (reference sequence). The CDR3 protein is CASRPGLFAWRTANNQPQHF. The DNA for the CDR3 is TGTGCCAGTCGACCGGGGCTCTTTGCATGGCGTACTGCTAACAATCAGCCCCAGCATTTT.

This chain connects TRBV18 to TRBJ2-4, with 8 bases lining up with TRBD2. The germline V gene has CDR1 KGHSH and CDR2 LQKENI. V shed 3 bases, J shed 0 bases, and the junction held 4 bases outside the gene matches. There are 16 residues in the CDR3. The CDR3 DNA is TGTGCCAGCTCACCTCTAGCGGGTGTAGCCAAAAACATTCAGTACTTC. This encodes CASSPLAGVAKNIQYF.

The V call is TRBV5-1, the J call TRBJ1-1; no clear D. The ends were cut back, 2 bases at V and 0 bases at J, with 20 bases in the middle. Germline CDR1 and CDR2: SGHRS and YFSETQ. This CDR3 contains 18 residues. In DNA form, the CDR3 reads TGCGCCAGCAGCTTTGAAGTACGAAGCCACCTGGTGAACACTGAAGCTTTCTTT. Translating gives CASSFEVRSHLVNTEAFF.

The rearrangement uses TRBV4-2 and TRBJ2-7; 8 bases are shared with TRBD2. CDR1 LGHNA and CDR2 YNFKEQ come from the germline V gene. After removal of 1 base from V and 3 bases from J, the junction contained 5 bases not matched to a gene. The CDR3 totals 15 residues. The CDR3, as DNA: TGTGCCAGCAGCCAAGGGGGGCTAGCGGGCTACGAGCAGTACTTC. Protein: CASSQGGLAGYEQYF.

The chain has TRBV20-1 and TRBJ2-5; no definite D call. Looked up from germline, CDR1 is DFQATT and CDR2 is SNEGSKA (reference sequence). With 5 bases removed from V and 0 bases from J, the gap between germline ends came to 4 bases. The CDR3 extends over 11 amino acids. The CDR3 protein is CSALYQETQYF. The CDR3 nucleotides are TGCAGTGCTCTGTACCAAGAGACCCAGTACTTC.

This clone appeared a single time. Other DNA sequences within the sample encode an identical CDR3. The chain uses TRBV9 and TRBJ2-7; D is uncertain. The CDR3 is 14 residues long. Germline V gene lookup returns CDR1 SGDLS and CDR2 YYNGEE. With 0 bases removed from V and 3 bases from J, the gap between germline ends came to 10 bases. CDR3 nucleotides: TGTGCCAGCAGCGTAGGCGGCGCAGGCTACGAGCAGTACTTC. Protein product: CASSVGGAGYEQYF.

Here the CDR3 reads CASSEAYRSNQPQHF. CDR3 bases: TGTGCCAGCAGTGAAGCATACAGGAGCAATCAGCCCCAGCATTTT. The V call is TRBV2, the J call TRBJ1-5, with D possibly being TRBD1 (5 bases). Germline CDR1 is SNHLY and CDR2 is FYNNEI. The CDR3 contains 15 residues. V lost 0 bases to trimming and J lost 1 base, with 7 bases between them.

The rearrangement joins TRBV9 to TRBJ2-1, with 8 positions matching TRBD2. Per germline, CDR1 SGDLS and CDR2 YYNGEE. The CDR3 has 15 amino acids. V lost 6 bases to trimming and J lost 5 bases; unmatched junction nucleotides: 10. For the CDR3, the DNA is TGTGCCAGCAACCCGGGGGGGCGGAACAACAATGAGCAGTTCTTC. Translating it yields CASNPGGRNNNEQFF. Drawing the rest from reference TRBV9 and TRBJ2-1, the complete variable domain is DSGVTQTPKHLITATGQRVTLRCSPRSGDLSVYWYQQSLDQGLQFLIQYYNGEERAKGNILERFSAQQFPDLHSELNLSSLELGDSALYFCASNPGGRNNNEQFFGPGTRLTVL.